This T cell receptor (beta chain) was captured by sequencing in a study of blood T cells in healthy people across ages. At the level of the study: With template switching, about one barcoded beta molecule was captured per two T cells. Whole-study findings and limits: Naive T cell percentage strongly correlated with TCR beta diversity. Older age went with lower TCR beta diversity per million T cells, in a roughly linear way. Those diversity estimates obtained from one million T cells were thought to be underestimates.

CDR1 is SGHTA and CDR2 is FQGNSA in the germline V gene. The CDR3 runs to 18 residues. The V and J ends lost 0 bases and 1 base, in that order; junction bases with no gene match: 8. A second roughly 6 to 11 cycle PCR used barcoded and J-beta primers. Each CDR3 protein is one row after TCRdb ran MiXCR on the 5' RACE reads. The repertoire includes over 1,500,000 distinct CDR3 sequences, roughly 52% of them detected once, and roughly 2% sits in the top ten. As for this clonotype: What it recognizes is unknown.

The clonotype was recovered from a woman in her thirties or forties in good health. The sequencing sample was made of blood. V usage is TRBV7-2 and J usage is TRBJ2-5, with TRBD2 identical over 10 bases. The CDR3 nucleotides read TGTGCCAGCAGCTTAGCGTGGGTGGCTAGCGGGGGCCAAGAGACCCAGTACTTC. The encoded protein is CASSLAWVASGGQETQYF.